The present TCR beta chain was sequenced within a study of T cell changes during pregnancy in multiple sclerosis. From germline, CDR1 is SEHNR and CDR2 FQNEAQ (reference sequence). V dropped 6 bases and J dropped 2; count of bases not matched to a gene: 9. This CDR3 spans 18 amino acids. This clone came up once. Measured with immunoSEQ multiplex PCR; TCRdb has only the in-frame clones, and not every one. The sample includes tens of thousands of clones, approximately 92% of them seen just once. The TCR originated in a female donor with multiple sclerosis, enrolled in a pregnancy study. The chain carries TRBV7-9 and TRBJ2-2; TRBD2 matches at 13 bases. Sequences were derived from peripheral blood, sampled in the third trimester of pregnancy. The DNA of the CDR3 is TGTGCCAGCAGTTCTGGACTAGCGGGAGCGTTCAACACCGGGGAGCTGTTTTTT. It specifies CASSSGLAGAFNTGELFF.